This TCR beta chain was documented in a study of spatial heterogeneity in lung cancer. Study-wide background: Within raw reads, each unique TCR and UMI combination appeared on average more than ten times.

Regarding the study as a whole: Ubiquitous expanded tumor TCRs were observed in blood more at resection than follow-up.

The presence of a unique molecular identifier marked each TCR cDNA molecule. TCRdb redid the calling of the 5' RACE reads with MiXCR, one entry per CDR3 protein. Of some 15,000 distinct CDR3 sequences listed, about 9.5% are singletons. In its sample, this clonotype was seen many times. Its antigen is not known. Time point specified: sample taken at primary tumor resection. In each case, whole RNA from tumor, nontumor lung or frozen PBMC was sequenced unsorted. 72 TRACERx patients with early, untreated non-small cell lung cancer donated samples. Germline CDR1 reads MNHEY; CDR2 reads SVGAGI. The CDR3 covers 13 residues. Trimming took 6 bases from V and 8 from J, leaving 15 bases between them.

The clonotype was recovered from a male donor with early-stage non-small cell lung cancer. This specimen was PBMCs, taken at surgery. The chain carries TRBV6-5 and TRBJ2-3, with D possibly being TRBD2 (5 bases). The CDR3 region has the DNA TGTGCCAGCAGACACGGTGGAGGCGGTACGCAGTATTTT. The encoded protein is CASRHGGGGTQYF.